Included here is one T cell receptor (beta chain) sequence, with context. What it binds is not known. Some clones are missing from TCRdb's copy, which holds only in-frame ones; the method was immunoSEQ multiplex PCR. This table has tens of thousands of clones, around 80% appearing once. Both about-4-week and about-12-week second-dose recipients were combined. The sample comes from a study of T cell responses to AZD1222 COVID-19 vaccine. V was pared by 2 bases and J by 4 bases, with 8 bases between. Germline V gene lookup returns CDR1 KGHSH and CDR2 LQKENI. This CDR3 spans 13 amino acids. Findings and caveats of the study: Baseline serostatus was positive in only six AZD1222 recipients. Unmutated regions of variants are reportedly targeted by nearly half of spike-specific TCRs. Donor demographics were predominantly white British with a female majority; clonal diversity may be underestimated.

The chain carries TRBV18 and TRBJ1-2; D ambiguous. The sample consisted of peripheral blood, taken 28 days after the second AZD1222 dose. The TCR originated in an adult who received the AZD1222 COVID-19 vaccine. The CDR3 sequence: CASSPGVGYGYTF. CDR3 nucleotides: TGTGCCAGCTCACCAGGGGTAGGCTATGGCTACACCTTC.